The next 18 T cell receptor beta chains were all read from a single sample in a study of molecular identifiers for immune sequencing clone quantification. From the PCR reads, TCRdb called clonotypes with MiXCR, one entry per CDR3 protein. The profile shows hundreds of thousands of distinct CDR3 sequences, over 25% of them singletons. Material for sequencing was naive CD8+ T cells from blood, with Jurkat cell RNA spiked in. As for subset: FACS-sorted CD8+CD4-CCR7+CD45RA+ naive T cells. The receptor set was obtained from a human donor in good health. Some libraries in this study had Jurkat cell RNA spiked in.

The V and J genes are TRBV20-1 and TRBJ2-1, with TRBD2 matching 12 bases. The CDR3 runs 15 residues. Germline assignment: CDR1 DFQATT and CDR2 SNEGSKA (reference sequence). Germline trimming cut 5 bases from V and 7 bases from J; bases unmatched to any gene: 9. Written as DNA, the CDR3 is TGCAGTGCTCTACCCCTAGCGGGAGGGGCGAATGAGCAGTTCTTC. Translated: CSALPLAGGANEQFF.

This chain uses TRBV12-3 or TRBV12-4 with TRBJ2-3, with 10 bases lining up with TRBD1. The J segment lost 5 bases and the V segment lost 6 bases, leaving 8 bases of the junction unmatched. The CDR3 spans 15 residues. CDR3 loop: CASRPGQGSQDTQYF. In DNA, the CDR3 is TGTGCCAGCAGGCCGGGACAGGGGTCACAAGATACGCAGTATTTT.

Ten or more counts support this clonotype. The J gene is TRBJ2-5, the V gene TRBV13; no clear D gene. The CDR3 length is 14 residues. Looked up from germline, CDR1 is PRHDT and CDR2 is FYEKMQ (reference sequence). V was clipped by 7 bases and J by 3 bases, with 15 bases between them. The CDR3 region has the DNA TGTGCCAGCAAGATACTACAAGTTAAAGAGACCCAGTACTTC. It is translated as CASKILQVKETQYF.

V and J are TRBV7-9 and TRBJ2-1, with D possibly matching TRBD1 (6 bases). This CDR3 has 14 amino acids. Trimming pared 7 bases from V and 3 bases from J, leaving 13 bases between. The germline CDR1 and CDR2 sequences are SEHNR and FQNEAQ (reference sequence). The DNA of the CDR3 is TGTGCCAGCAAAAAGGGGGACCTCTACAATGAGCAGTTCTTC. It codes for CASKKGDLYNEQFF. The full variable domain, rest sourced from reference TRBV7-9 and TRBJ2-1, is DTGVSQNPRHKITKRGQNVTFRCDPISEHNRLYWYRQTLGQGPEFLTYFQNEAQLEKSRLLSDRFSAERPKGSFSTLEIQRTEQGDSAMYLCASKKGDLYNEQFFGPGTRLTVL.

This clonotype has ten or more counts. The V call is TRBV19, the J call TRBJ2-3; possibly TRBD2 for D (5 bases). CDR1 and CDR2 (germline): LNHDA, SQIVND (reference sequence). The CDR3 extends over 15 amino acids. V shed 5 bases and J shed 2 bases, with 14 bases lying between them. The CDR3 DNA reads as TGTGCCAGTAGTCATGCGGGTATTTACACAGATACGCAGTATTTT. This sequence encodes CASSHAGIYTDTQYF.

Remarks on this clonotype: A much larger clone differs by one base, so this may be a read error. This chain links TRBV6-5 with TRBJ1-5; TRBD1 matches at 9 bases. Germline CDR1 reads MNHEY; CDR2 reads SVGAGI. This CDR3 comprises 15 residues. The CDR3 nucleotides are TGTGCCAGCAGTACCCGGGACAGGGCAGGGCAGCTCCAGCATTTT. It translates to CASSTRDRAGQLQHF.

In this sample, this clonotype turned up a few times. The chain carries TRBV5-6 and TRBJ1-6; no clear D. Germline-derived CDR1 and CDR2 are SGHDT and YYEEEE. The V end was cut by 0 bases, the J end by 11 bases, with 27 bases between. This CDR3 has 19 residues. CDR3 DNA sequence: TGTGCCAGCAGCTTGGGCCCTCAGAAGGTGGTGCGTGGTTTTGCACCCCTCCACTTT. Residues: CASSLGPQKVVRGFAPLHF.

In this sample, this clonotype turned up a few times. The rearrangement links TRBV7-2 to TRBJ2-1; 16 nucleotides align to TRBD2. The CDR3 loop spans 17 amino acids. J gave up 7 bases and V 5 bases, and 8 bases lay outside the gene matches. Per germline, CDR1 SGHTA and CDR2 FQGNSA. The CDR3 sequence: CASSTGLAGGGRNEQFF. CDR3 DNA: TGTGCCAGCAGCACGGGACTAGCGGGAGGGGGGAGGAATGAGCAGTTCTTC.

Regarding this clonotype: A junction boundary mismatches the germline segment, possibly from a read error. V is TRBV7-6 and J is TRBJ2-3; D is possibly TRBD1 (5 bases). This CDR3 is built from 17 residues. Germline CDR1 reads SGHVS; CDR2 reads FNYEAQ. CDR3 bases: TGTGCCGGCAGCTTAGAAGCAGGGCTGGACGGCACAGCTACGCAGTATTTT. Translating it yields CAGSLEAGLDGTATQYF.

This clonotype occurred a few times. V and J are TRBV15 and TRBJ2-7; D is unclear. Germline CDR1 and CDR2: LNHNV and YYDKDF (reference sequence). The length of the CDR3 is 14 residues. The V end was cut by 4 bases, the J end by 1 base, with 11 bases between. The CDR3 DNA reads TGTGCCACCAGCACCAGGTCACAGTCCTACGAGCAGTACTTC. The encoded protein is CATSTRSQSYEQYF.

This clonotype has only one observation. The J gene is TRBJ2-3, the V gene TRBV29-1; 13 nucleotides line up with TRBD2. V lost 7 bases to trimming and J lost 6 bases; unmatched junction nucleotides: 13. Looked up from germline, CDR1 is SQVTM and CDR2 is ANQGSEA. The CDR3 extends over 16 amino acids. The CDR3 DNA sequence: TGCAGCGCTGAGGGGATCGGGACTAGCGGGATTGATACGCAGTATTTT. Translating it yields CSAEGIGTSGIDTQYF.

This clonotype came up many times. This sequence joins TRBV20-1 and TRBJ2-3; 14 nucleotides agree with TRBD2. This CDR3 has 18 residues. CDR1 and CDR2 from the germline V gene are DFQATT and SNEGSKA (reference sequence). J was trimmed by 0 bases and V by 5 bases; bases with no gene match: 10. The CDR3 sequence: CSAPGLAGVLTSTDTQYF. CDR3 bases: TGCAGTGCTCCGGGACTAGCGGGAGTCTTAACAAGCACAGATACGCAGTATTTT.

This chain joins TRBV29-1 and TRBJ2-2, with no clear D. V lost 6 bases and J 0 bases, leaving 5 bases between the germline ends. This CDR3 comprises 12 residues. Germline lookup yields CDR1 SQVTM and CDR2 ANQGSEA. The CDR3 nucleotides are TGCAGCGTCACCACGAACACCGGGGAGCTGTTTTTT. Protein sequence: CSVTTNTGELFF.

This clonotype has at least ten counts. The gene calls are TRBV5-5 and TRBJ2-5; 8 bases match TRBD1. CDR1 and CDR2 (germline): SGHKS, YYEKEE (reference sequence). The CDR3 length is 14 residues. Trimming at V came to 4 bases and at J to 1 base, leaving 3 bases not matched to a gene. CDR3 DNA: TGTGCCAGCAGCATTGGGACAGGCCAAGAGACCCAGTACTTC. Encoded protein: CASSIGTGQETQYF.

This clonotype was observed a handful of times. The rearrangement joins TRBV6-5 to TRBJ2-7, with a possible D match to TRBD2 (6 bases). The CDR3 runs 13 residues. CDR1 and CDR2 (germline): MNHEY, SVGAGI. V shed 0 bases and J shed 9 bases, with 12 bases lying between them. CDR3 sequence (DNA): TGTGCCAGCAGTTACTCGGAGGGGCAGTGGCAGTACTTC. Protein product: CASSYSEGQWQYF.

This clonotype came up many times. V usage is TRBV12-3 or TRBV12-4 and J usage is TRBJ2-3; 9 bases fit TRBD2. With V trimmed by 4 bases and J by 4 bases, 3 bases remained unmatched. The CDR3 is 14 residues long. Written as DNA, the CDR3 is TGTGCCAGCAGTTCGGCGGGGGGGCCAGATACGCAGTATTTT. Translated, it gives CASSSAGGPDTQYF.

A few counts support this clonotype. The CDR3 loop reads CAWSPRIAESSYNSPLHF. CDR3 nucleotides: TGTGCCTGGAGTCCCCGGATCGCCGAGAGCTCCTATAATTCACCCCTCCACTTT. V gene TRBV30 combines with J gene TRBJ1-6; D is unresolved. CDR1 is GTSNPN, CDR2 SVGIG, per germline (reference sequence). The CDR3 contains 18 residues. Between the trimmed V and J ends, which lost 2 bases and 0 bases, there was a span of 17 bases.

This rearrangement joins TRBV12-3 or TRBV12-4 to TRBJ2-7; 9 nucleotides match TRBD1. The CDR3 loop spans 18 amino acids. V shed 2 bases and J 0 bases; nucleotides not matched to a gene: 11. The CDR3 sequence: CASSLRDRGNWRSYEQYF. The DNA of the CDR3 is TGTGCCAGCAGTTTACGTGACAGGGGGAATTGGCGCTCCTACGAGCAGTACTTC.